This T cell receptor (beta chain) was profiled in a study of blood T cells in healthy people across ages. Overall study results and limits: It was held that the diversity estimates obtained from one million T cells were underestimates.

For this clonotype: Its antigen is undetermined.

The CDR3 is 14 amino acids. Germline CDR1 is MNHEY and CDR2 is SVGAGI. The second PCR ran 7 to 11 cycles with a sample-barcoded 5' primer and J-beta primers. One entry per CDR3 protein results from TCRdb running MiXCR on the 5' RACE reads. The sample has roughly 730,000 distinct CDR3 sequences, approximately 53% seen once. This receptor was taken from a middle-aged man in good health. The chain uses TRBV6-5 and TRBJ2-7; possibly TRBD2 for D (6 bases). The J call could be wrong; TRBJ2-5 is a better fit for the DNA end. Sequencing used blood. The CDR3 DNA reads TGTGCCAGCAGTCGTATCGGGAGCCAAGAGACCCAGTACTTC. It yields the protein CASSRIGSQETQYF.